The 2 T cell receptor beta chains in this list originate from one sample, sequenced in a study of blood T cell repertoires in COVID-19. The repertoire was sequenced with immunoSEQ multiplex PCR; TCRdb's copy has only in-frame clones and lacks some. The sample holds about 120,000 clones, over 75% seen once. Sample: peripheral blood. All receptors come from a woman older than 75 with acute or convalescent COVID-19.

This sequence joins TRBV10-3 and TRBJ1-1; tentative D call: TRBD1 (5 bases). V lost 11 bases and J lost 2, with 9 bases in between. The CDR3 totals 11 residues. Germline assignment: CDR1 ENHRY and CDR2 SYGVKD. The CDR3 nucleotides read TGTGCCGCGCGGGGCAACACTGAAGCTTTCTTT. This encodes CAARGNTEAFF.

The chain couples TRBV5-4 to TRBJ1-2, with TRBD1 identical over 9 bases. Trimming took 4 bases from V and 5 from J; bases not matched to a gene: 3. The germline gives CDR1 SGHNT, CDR2 YYREEE (reference sequence). The CDR3 covers 13 residues. CDR3 DNA: TGTGCCAGCAGCCTAGGGACAGGGTATGGCTACACCTTC. It translates to CASSLGTGYGYTF. The full variable domain, its missing parts supplied by reference TRBV5-4 and TRBJ1-2, is ETGVTQSPTHLIKTRGQQVTLRCSSQSGHNTVSWYQQALGQGPQFIFQYYREEENGRGNFPPRFSGLQFPNYSSELNVNALELDDSALYLCASSLGTGYGYTFGSGTRLTVV.